The sequence of this TCR beta chain was determined in a study of radiation and T cells in renal cell carcinoma. Study background: Nephrectomy followed 15 Gy stereotactic body radiation by 4 weeks.

The sample's time point: baseline pretreatment blood. Treatment defined: 15 Gy SBRT to primary tumor, nephrectomy 4 weeks later. After SBRT, blood was collected at 2 and 4 weeks, plus baseline. The patient's renal cell carcinoma had clear cell pathology. On this clone: Its antigen is unidentified.

Notes on the study in general: From baseline, blood top tumor clonotypes peaked at 2 weeks post-radiation.

Sequenced by immunoSEQ multiplex PCR; TCRdb stores in-frame clones only, minus some. This sample carries approximately 90,000 clones, around 88% of them seen once, and the ten largest clones take approximately 8.1%. Trimming took 4 bases from V and 4 from J, leaving 17 bases between them. The germline CDR1 and CDR2 sequences are SQVTM and ANQGSEA. The CDR3 length is 15 residues. This sequence originates from a man in his forties or fifties with renal cell carcinoma. Sample: blood, taken from a patient whose treatment included radiotherapy and nephrectomy. This chain links TRBV29-1 with TRBJ2-1; the D gene is possibly TRBD2 (7 bases). CDR3 sequence (DNA): TGCAGCGTTGTTTCGGGGGGCGGGAGTTACAATGAGCAGTTCTTC. It encodes CSVVSGGGSYNEQFF.